The entry below describes one TCR beta chain. Its antigen is as yet unknown. Unmatched junction bases numbered 8, after V lost 7 bases and J lost 6 bases. The CDR3 length is 15 residues. The source of the sample is a study of T cells after yellow fever vaccination. Study-wide context: Fractions with few cells were prepared using SMART-Seq v4 Ultra Low Input.

Findings and caveats of the study: Researchers cautioned that FACS-sorted repertoires could harbor abundant clonotypes contaminating from the bulk population. Once the booster was given, most primary-vaccination clones reappeared, at about 96% for CD4 and roughly 86% for CD8.

Making TCR cDNA involved 5'RACE template switching, which added UMIs and a universal primer site. TCRdb fed the 5' RACE reads into MiXCR, producing one record per CDR3 protein. The sample has about 170,000 distinct CDR3 sequences; 9.5% to 12% are singletons. The clonotype comes from a man aged 18-30 years who received the YFV17D yellow fever vaccine. The chain links TRBV12-3 or TRBV12-4 to TRBJ2-4, with 11 bases matching TRBD2. Sequenced material: CD8+ T cells sorted from PBMCs, taken 15 days after the yellow fever booster vaccination. CDR3 region: CASIRSGGALNIQYF. The CDR3 coding sequence is TGTGCCAGCATTCGTAGCGGGGGGGCATTAAACATTCAGTACTTC.